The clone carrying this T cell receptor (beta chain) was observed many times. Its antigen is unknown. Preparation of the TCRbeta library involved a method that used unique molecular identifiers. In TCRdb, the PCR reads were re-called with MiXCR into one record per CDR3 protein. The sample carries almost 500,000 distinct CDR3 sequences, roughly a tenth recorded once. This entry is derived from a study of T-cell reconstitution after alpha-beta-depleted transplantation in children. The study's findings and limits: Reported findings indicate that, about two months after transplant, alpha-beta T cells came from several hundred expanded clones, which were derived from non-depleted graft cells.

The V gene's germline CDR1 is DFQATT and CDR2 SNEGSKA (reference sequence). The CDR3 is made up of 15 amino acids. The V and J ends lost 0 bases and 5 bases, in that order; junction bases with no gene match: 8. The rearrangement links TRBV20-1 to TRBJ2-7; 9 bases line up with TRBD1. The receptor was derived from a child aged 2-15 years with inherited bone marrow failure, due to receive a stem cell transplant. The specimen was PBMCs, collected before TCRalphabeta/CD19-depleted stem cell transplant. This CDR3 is CSARDRGTGLHEQYF. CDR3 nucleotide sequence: TGCAGTGCTAGAGATCGGGGGACAGGGCTCCACGAGCAGTACTTC.